The 10 T cell receptor beta chains in this list originate from one sample, sequenced in a study of identifying expanded T cells in peripheral blood (dated by TCRdb to the late 2010s). The library was obtained by the immunoSEQ multiplex PCR assay. In its TCRdb copy, this immuneACCESS table keeps in-frame sequences only and misses some clones. Where compared with another copy, unresolved V genes explain less than half of these, and the others have no known cause. A total of approximately 90,000 clones appear in this sample, around 87% of them only once. The ten largest account for roughly 5.5% of the sample. Specimen: blood. The receptor set was obtained from a person aged 18-70 years in good health.

The CDR3: CASSLASGTGNYGYTF. Written as DNA, the CDR3 is TGCGCCAGCAGCTTGGCCTCCGGGACAGGGAACTATGGCTACACCTTC. The V and J genes are TRBV5-1 and TRBJ1-2; 9 bases fit TRBD1. This CDR3 is built from 16 residues. The junction had 5 bases not matched to a gene; V was cut back by 0 bases and J by 2 bases. The germline gives CDR1 SGHRS, CDR2 YFSETQ.

This clone was recorded once. The V call is TRBV19, the J call TRBJ2-1; TRBD1 agrees at 8 bases. The CDR3 length is 15 residues. Germline V lookup: CDR1 LNHDA, CDR2 SQIVND (reference sequence). Trimming removed 4 bases from V and 6 bases from J; junction bases left unmatched: 8. CDR3 in DNA: TGTGCCAGTAGTAAAGGACAGGGCGGGACCAATGAGCAGTTCTTC. As protein: CASSKGQGGTNEQFF.

This clone was counted a single time. The V and J genes are TRBV19 and TRBJ2-1, with 7 bases fitting TRBD1. The germline V gene has CDR1 LNHDA and CDR2 SQIVND (reference sequence). CDR3 size: 13 residues. V gave up 4 bases and J gave up 8 bases; unmatched junction bases: 5. CDR3 amino acids: CASSRNRGHEQFF. The DNA of the CDR3 is TGTGCCAGTAGTAGAAACAGGGGCCATGAGCAGTTCTTC.

The chain has TRBV11-3 and TRBJ2-1; D unresolved. This CDR3 is built from 14 residues. V was clipped by 5 bases and J by 7 bases, with 15 bases between them. Germline V CDR1 and CDR2: SGHNT, YENEEA. CDR3 DNA sequence: TGTGCCAGCAGCCCCACCCCAGCGTCTAATGAGCAGTTCTTC. Amino acids: CASSPTPASNEQFF.

The chain employs TRBV4-1 and TRBJ1-6; D is possibly TRBD1 (6 bases). V was pared by 5 bases and J by 9 bases, with 20 bases between. The CDR3 totals 16 residues. From germline, CDR1 is MGHRA and CDR2 YSYEKL. The CDR3 is CASSKGQGNFGSPLHF. The CDR3 coding sequence is TGCGCCAGCAGCAAGGGGCAGGGGAATTTCGGTTCACCCCTCCACTTT.

The chain uses TRBV5-1 and TRBJ1-1; 7 bases map to TRBD1. Trimming removed 0 bases from V and 3 bases from J; junction bases left unmatched: 17. The CDR3 is 19 amino acids. Germline lookup yields CDR1 SGHRS and CDR2 YFSETQ. The CDR3 loop reads CASSLGFGVGQAGDTEAFF. CDR3 coding DNA: TGCGCCAGCAGCTTGGGATTCGGTGTAGGACAGGCCGGGGACACTGAAGCTTTCTTT. The variable domain in full, with the rest retrieved from reference TRBV5-1 and TRBJ1-1, is KAGVTQTPRYLIKTRGQQVTLSCSPISGHRSVSWYQQTPGQGLQFLFEYFSETQRNKGNFPGRFSGRQFSNSRSEMNVSTLELGDSALYLCASSLGFGVGQAGDTEAFFGQGTRLTVV.

The chain carries TRBV2 and TRBJ1-5, with TRBD1 identical over 8 bases. The CDR3 covers 15 residues. Unmatched junction bases numbered 3, after V lost 5 bases and J lost 0 bases. CDR1 is SNHLY and CDR2 is FYNNEI in the germline V gene. The CDR3: CASSLQGGSNQPQHF. In DNA form, the CDR3 reads TGTGCCAGCAGTCTACAGGGGGGTAGCAATCAGCCCCAGCATTTT.

The CDR3 here is CASSLDTPTDTQYF. DNA of the CDR3: TGTGCCAGCAGCTTAGATACTCCCACAGATACGCAGTATTTT. The chain employs TRBV5-5 and TRBJ2-3; D ambiguous. The V end was cut by 2 bases, the J end by 2 bases, with 9 bases between. CDR1 SGHKS and CDR2 YYEKEE come from the germline V gene (reference sequence). The CDR3 spans 14 residues.

The CDR3 reads CASSGGGSSYNEQFF. CDR3 nucleotide sequence: TGTGCCAGCTCCGGGGGCGGTAGTTCCTACAATGAGCAGTTCTTC. The chain joins TRBV11-2 to TRBJ2-1; possibly TRBD1 or TRBD2 for D (6 bases each). Germline loops: CDR1 SGHAT, CDR2 FQNNGV. Between the trimmed V and J ends, which lost 8 bases and 1 base, there was a span of 15 bases. The CDR3 is 15 residues long.

The chain joins TRBV7-2 to TRBJ2-7, with D perhaps assigned TRBD1 or TRBD2 (5 bases each). The CDR3 extends over 15 amino acids. V lost 1 base and J 3 bases, leaving 13 bases between the germline ends. Germline values: CDR1 SGHTA, CDR2 FQGNSA. The CDR3 nucleotides are TGTGCCAGCAGCTTAGATCGGGGCAGAATCTACGAGCAGTACTTC. It encodes CASSLDRGRIYEQYF.